This note documents a single TCR beta chain sequence. This clone showed up just a few times. Its cognate antigen has yet to be identified. No base-level quality is on record; no much larger clone is a single base apart. A FACSAria II was used to sort memory CD4+ T cells, defined as single viable CD3+CD4+CD8-CD45RO+ cells. CMV serostatus was assessed using a Roche Elecsys assay, by which serum IgG against CMV pp150, pp28, p38 and p52 was detected. After the samples were thawed, total CD4+ T cells were enriched through positive selection using CD4 magnetic microbeads. Samples originated from another study that specifically interrogated the CD4+ T cell memory repertoire. Peripheral blood mononuclear cells were isolated and cryopreserved according to standard operating procedures, and serum was stored at -80 degrees C. Staining used CD3-PerCP (BW264/56), CD4-APC (RPA-T4), CD45RO-PE (UCHT1) and CD8-Pacific Orange (3B5) antibodies, with Sytox blue excluding non-viable cells.

The V and J ends are trimmed by 0 bases and 4 bases, leaving 5 bases between them. From the cysteine through the phenylalanine, the CDR3 covers 12 amino acids. The retained sequence is limited to the CDR3, 36 bases, with the frame set at the first base. Sequences SGHRS (CDR1) and YFSETQ (CDR2) are obtained from the germline V gene. This entry comes from a study of memory CD4+ T cells and cytomegalovirus serostatus (dated 2019 in TCRdb). About the investigation overall: The cohort included around 35 healthy adults from Belgium, of whom 9 were CMV seropositive and 24 were CMV seronegative. To replicate a published TCR-based CMV serostatus classifier, the study sequenced CD4+ memory TCRbeta repertoires from a Belgian cohort whose cytomegalovirus serostatus was known. The research as a whole found: Unlike the original study, which covered naive and memory CD4+ and CD8+ populations, the Belgian study sequenced only CD4+CD45RO+ memory cells. For predicting CMV serostatus, the median bootstrapped AUC was approximately 0.95 using the original framework and around 0.9 using a US-trained random forest. The results were read as suggesting that the CMV-associated TCR signature is, for the most part, present in the CD4+ memory repertoire. The original-framework classifier achieved a median bootstrapped AUC of about 0.95 with a 95% CI of 0.76-1.00 on the Belgian cohort. Among the 150 to 200 previously reported CMV-associated TCRbeta sequences, 60 to 70 showed up in the CD4+ memory repertoires, with each one found in between one and five individuals.

The Quick-DNA Microprep Kit was used to extract genomic DNA from the sorted cells. TCRbeta DNA was amplified with the immunoSEQ hsTCRbeta kit following the manufacturer's protocol. TCRbeta libraries were sequenced on an Illumina MiSeq instrument. The paper's processing steps were these. Once out-of-frame sequences had been removed, about 2,000,000 distinct TCRbeta sequences were left, which works out to an average of about 67,000 per individual. Each individual was scored using the number of about 180 previously reported CMV-associated TCRbeta sequences that the individual carried and the total number of productive distinct TCRbeta sequences. A beta-binomial model was reimplemented in Python, and scikit-learn random forests with default parameters were trained on data from the US cohort. On the Belgian cohort, classifier performance was reported as the median AUC, along with percentile confidence intervals, across 10,000 bootstrap iterations. TCRdb stores this immuneACCESS table with in-frame sequences only. Part of the clones is absent; in the studies checked, under half of the shortfall reflects unresolved V genes, and no reason is known for the rest. V and J calls and clone size are as listed in that table; D and trimming were resolved from the DNA. For this sample the table gives about 61,000 clones, of which over 70% were detected only once. The ten largest clones add up to approximately 0.5% of the sample.

The sequencing input was memory CD4+ T cells from blood. This clonotype originated in an adult in good health and CMV-seronegative. Some clones in this sample may be carry-over from other donors' samples. This chain is built from TRBV5-1 and TRBJ2-7; the D gene cannot be named for sure. The CDR3 protein: CASSLGGYEQYF. The base sequence is TGCGCCAGCAGCTTGGGGGGATACGAGCAGTACTTC.